The rows below give T cell receptor beta chains drawn from one sample of a study of blood T cells in healthy people across ages. TCRdb analysed the 5' RACE reads with MiXCR anew, one entry per CDR3 protein. The table includes about 500,000 distinct CDR3 sequences, nearly 25% detected once. This same sample was also taken into another study, of T cells of mothers and their children.

Sequenced input: blood. Source of these receptors: a boy aged 10-17 years in good health. CDR3s include the opening cysteine and the closing phenylalanine or tryptophan. D genes are given only for firm matches. The size field is filled for only some rows; it gives once, few, many or a size class.

. TRBJ2-2 TRBV6-4 TRBD1 TGTGCCAGCTCACAGGGGGTTGTCGGGGAGCTGTTTTTT CASSQGVVGELFF
few TRBJ2-5 TRBV7-2 TRBD2 TGTGCCAGCAGCTTAGCGGGGACTAGCGGGAGAAGTGGGCAGTACTTC CASSLAGTSGRSGQYF
. TRBJ2-1 TRBV7-8 . TGTGCCAGCAGCTTAGAAGGGACTCGTCGCAATGAGCAGTTCTTC CASSLEGTRRNEQFF
. TRBJ2-1 TRBV20-1 . TGCGGTGCTAGAGAAAAATCGAGGAGCTCCCCCAATGAGCAGTTCTTC CGAREKSRSSPNEQFF
few TRBJ2-5 TRBV5-4 . TGTGCCAGCAGCTTACCACAGGGGGGGGAGACCCAGTACTTC CASSLPQGGETQYF
few TRBJ2-1 TRBV5-1 . TGCGCCAGCAGCTTTCGGGGGAACAATGAGCAGTTCTTC CASSFRGNNEQFF
. TRBJ2-1 TRBV4-1 . TGCGCCAGCAGCCTCGATCTCCAGGGGAATGAGCAGTTCTTC CASSLDLQGNEQFF
. TRBJ2-2 TRBV7-2 . TGTGCCACTCGAAAGCCGGGGGGCCTGGCCGGGGAGCTGTTTTTT CATRKPGGLAGELFF
. TRBJ2-1 TRBV5-1 TRBD1 TGCGCCAGCAGCTTGGAGGGCCGCCGGGACAGCCGCAATGAGCAGTTCTTC CASSLEGRRDSRNEQFF
. TRBJ2-3 TRBV7-3 TRBD2 TGTGCCAGCAGCCCCTGGATGCGCGGGAGAGGGGATACGCAGTATTTT CASSPWMRGRGDTQYF
few TRBJ2-1 TRBV20-1 TRBD2 TGCAGTGCCAAAAGCGGGGGACCGACGAATGAGCAGTTCTTC CSAKSGGPTNEQFF
few TRBJ2-7 TRBV20-1 . TGCAGTGGCGATGAGCAGTACTTC CSGDEQYF
. TRBJ1-3 TRBV28 . TGTGCCAGCTGCTCCGGGGACGTTTGTTCCATATATTTT CASCSGDVCSIYF
once TRBJ2-3 TRBV20-1 . TGCAGTGCCTCCCATACCACAGATACGCAGTATTTT CSASHTTDTQYF
. TRBJ2-5 TRBV27 TRBD2 TGTGCCAGCAGTCCGAGACTAGCGGGCGGGGAGACCCAGTACTTC CASSPRLAGGETQYF
. TRBJ2-1 TRBV27 TRBD2 TGTGCCAGCAGTTTATCGAAGGGGCTAGCGGGGTCCAATGAGCAGTTCTTC CASSLSKGLAGSNEQFF
few TRBJ2-1 TRBV7-9 . TGTGCCAGCAGCTTAATGGATGAGCAGTTCTTC CASSLMDEQFF
few TRBJ2-3 TRBV4-3 TRBD2 TGCGCCAGCAGCCACAATCTAGCGGGAGGGCCATTAGGGACAGATACGCAGTATTTT CASSHNLAGGPLGTDTQYF
. TRBJ1-2 TRBV11-2 . TGTGCCAGCAGCTCAATTCTTATTAAAGCTAGGGACCCTACCCGAAGAGGCTACACCTTC CASSSILIKARDPTRRGYTF
few TRBJ1-5 TRBV4-3 TRBD1 TGCGCCAGCAGCCAAGATAGGGGGCGGAATCAGCCCCAGCATTTT CASSQDRGRNQPQHF
many TRBJ2-5 TRBV6-6 TRBD1 TGTGCCAGCAGTTATGACAGGGCCATGGCGACCCAGTACTTC CASSYDRAMATQYF
. TRBJ2-3 TRBV11-2 TRBD1 TGTGCCAGCAGCTTAGTGGACAGGAATACGCAGTATTTT CASSLVDRNTQYF
. TRBJ2-3 TRBV24-1 TRBD2 TGTGCCACCGAAGTTCCCGGGGAGGGTGCAGATACGCAGTATTTT CATEVPGEGADTQYF
few TRBJ1-5 TRBV19 TRBD1 TGTGCCAGCCGACAGACAGGGATCTTTGTGCCCCAGCATTTT CASRQTGIFVPQHF
few TRBJ2-3 TRBV28 TRBD1 TGTGCCAGCAGTTCCCCGCGGACAGGGGTCACAGATACGCAGTATTTT CASSSPRTGVTDTQYF
many TRBJ2-7 TRBV5-1 . TGCGCCAGCAGCTCAAGCGGGCCTCCCTACGAGCAGTACTTC CASSSSGPPYEQYF
. TRBJ2-5 TRBV6-5 . TGTGCCAGCAGTTACCCGCTGGGAGAGACCCAGTACTTC CASSYPLGETQYF
. TRBJ1-1 TRBV9 TRBD1 TGTGCCAGCAGCGCCTCTGGCAGGGGGGATGTAGCTTTCTTT CASSASGRGDVAFF
few TRBJ2-6 TRBV9 . TGTGCCAGCAGCCCGTTAGCACCAACCCAAGCCTCTGGGGCCAACGTCCTGACTTTC CASSPLAPTQASGANVLTF
many TRBJ2-5 TRBV4-1 . TGCGCCAGCAGCCAAGCACCGGGAGAGACCCAGTACTTC CASSQAPGETQYF
few TRBJ2-1 TRBV20-1 . TGCAGTGGTCCTGGGCACAATGAGCAGTTCTTC CSGPGHNEQFF
few TRBJ1-2 TRBV18 TRBD1 TGTGCCAGCTCACCGGACAGGAAAAACTATGGCTACACCTTC CASSPDRKNYGYTF
. TRBJ2-3 TRBV12-3/TRBV12-4 TRBD2 TGTGCCAGCAGTTTAGGGGCGGGGGGCTCAGATACGCAGTATTTT CASSLGAGGSDTQYF
many TRBJ2-1 TRBV7-2 . TGTGCCAGCAGCTTAGGGATGGGGATGATAGATGAGCAGTTCTTC CASSLGMGMIDEQFF
once TRBJ2-2 TRBV3-1 . TGTGCCAGCAGTCGAACCTTTACCGGGGAGCTGTTTTTT CASSRTFTGELFF
. TRBJ1-2 TRBV27 . TGTGCCAGCAGCCCTTGGGGATCCCAAGCTAGGGGCTACACCTTC CASSPWGSQARGYTF
few TRBJ2-5 TRBV7-2 . TGTGCCAGCAGACTCAATGAGCGAGGGGAGACCCAGTACTTC CASRLNERGETQYF
few TRBJ2-2 TRBV7-2 . TGTGCCAGCAGCTTAGTGCAGGGGGGGGCCGGGGAGCTGTTTTTT CASSLVQGGAGELFF
. TRBJ1-1 TRBV5-1 . TGCGCCAGCAGTTGGGAGGCACAGGTGAACACTGAAGCTTTCTTT CASSWEAQVNTEAFF
. TRBJ2-5 TRBV7-3 . TGTGCCAGCAGCACTACGACAGGAGAGACCCGGTACTTC CASSTTTGETRYF
. TRBJ2-5 TRBV14 . TGTGCCAGCAGCCATCTGGGCAGGGCCCAAGAGACCCAGTACTTC CASSHLGRAQETQYF
. TRBJ2-3 TRBV5-1 . TGCGCCACCCTCGACCAGGGCACAGATACGCAGTATTTT CATLDQGTDTQYF
few TRBJ2-7 TRBV29-1 TRBD1 TGCAGCGTTGGAACCGGGACAGGGTCCTACGAGCAGTACTTC CSVGTGTGSYEQYF
. TRBJ2-1 TRBV7-2 TRBD2 TGTGCCAGCAGCGGGGGACTAGCGGGAGTCAATGAGCAGTTCTTC CASSGGLAGVNEQFF
. TRBJ1-5 TRBV6-2/TRBV6-3 . TGTGCCAGCAGGGCTGACCTGAATCAGCCCCAGCATTTT CASRADLNQPQHF
many TRBJ2-5 TRBV5-5 . TGTGCCAGCAGTTCCGGGACGCAAGAGCAGTACTTC CASSSGTQEQYF
. TRBJ1-2 TRBV5-5 TRBD1 TGTGCCAGCAGCTGGGGGGACAGGGCGTATGGCTACACCTTC CASSWGDRAYGYTF
. TRBJ2-1 TRBV2 . TGTGCCAGCAGTGAATGGGGCAGGGTGGGGGACAATGAGCAGTTCTTC CASSEWGRVGDNEQFF
. TRBJ1-6 TRBV25-1 . TGTGCCAGCAGTAATCAGGGGCGTTCACCCCTCCACTTT CASSNQGRSPLHF
. TRBJ2-1 TRBV12-3/TRBV12-4 . TGTGCCAGCAGTCCCCTGTCTTTAGGGGATGAGCAGTTCTTC CASSPLSLGDEQFF
few TRBJ2-4 TRBV12-3/TRBV12-4 . TGTGCCAGCAGTCGGGACACCCGGGGGAGCATTCAGTACTTC CASSRDTRGSIQYF
. TRBJ2-5 TRBV28 . TGTGCCAGCAGCTGGGCGGAGGCGGGTCCCCAAGAGACCCAGTACTTC CASSWAEAGPQETQYF
few TRBJ2-5 TRBV9 TRBD2 TGTGCCAGCAGCGCCGGGACTAGCGGCCAAGAGACCCAGTACTTC CASSAGTSGQETQYF
few TRBJ1-3 TRBV6-5 . TGTGCCAGCAGTTCAGCGGTAGGGAGGGGAAACACCATATATTTT CASSSAVGRGNTIYF
. TRBJ2-3 TRBV20-1 . TGCAGACGGGCACGGGCAGATACGCAGTATTTT CRRARADTQYF
many TRBJ2-7 TRBV6-6 . TGTGCCAGCAGTTACTCCCCCGGGGGCAAACCCTACGAGCAGTACTTC CASSYSPGGKPYEQYF
. TRBJ2-1 TRBV7-9 TRBD2 TGTGCCAGTAAGGATCTAGCGGGAGACAATGAGCAGTTCTTC CASKDLAGDNEQFF
few TRBJ2-5 TRBV6-2/TRBV6-3 . TGTGCCAGCAGTTACTCAGGACGTATTGGAGAGACCCAGTACTTC CASSYSGRIGETQYF